This TCR beta chain is drawn from a study of persistence of HIV-infected CD4 T cells. The libraries were made with immunoSEQ version 4 in survey mode. The repertoire was sequenced with immunoSEQ multiplex PCR; TCRdb's copy has only in-frame clones and lacks some. The table lists around 32,000 clones, around 70% of them singletons. By share of the sample, this clone is medium-sized. Its antigen is still unknown. Study conclusions and caveats: CMV- and Gag-responding cells had lower TCRbeta richness than CD3/CD28-responding cells.

The CDR3 consists of 14 residues. V was clipped by 4 bases and J by 6 bases, with 15 bases between them. Germline CDR1 and CDR2: SGHTA and FQGNSA. An overlapping HIV-1 Gag peptide pool stimulated these cells at roughly 1 ug/peptide/mL. CD4+ T cells upregulating both CD40 ligand and CD69 were sorted as responding cells. Sequences were derived from CD4+ T cells sorted from PBMCs after approximately 19-hour stimulation, sampled from a patient who received antiretroviral therapy. The clonotype originates from an adult man with HIV who was CMV-seropositive. The chain is built from TRBV7-2 and TRBJ1-1; no clear D. The chain's CDR3 is CASSSFQVVAEAFF. As DNA, the CDR3 is TGTGCCAGCAGCTCGTTCCAGGTTGTAGCTGAAGCTTTCTTT. Based on the CDR3 plus reference TRBV7-2 and TRBJ1-1, the full variable domain is GAGVSQSPSNKVTEKGKDVELRCDPISGHTALYWYRQSLGQGLEFLIYFQGNSAPDKSGLPSDRFSAERTGGSVSTLTIQRTQQEDSAVYLCASSSFQVVAEAFFGQGTRLTVV.